A selection of T cell receptor beta chains follows, all from one sample in a study of beta chain features in type 1 diabetes. Clones were read by immunoSEQ multiplex PCR, and TCRdb kept only the in-frame ones, dropping some. The sample has under 300,000 clones, about a fifth seen once. The sequenced material came from naive CD4+ T cells from blood. All receptors derive from a woman aged 40 to 55 with type 1 diabetes. The CDR3 runs from the conserved cysteine through the conserved F or W. Each record gives: clone size, D gene, V gene, J gene, CDR3 protein, CDR3 DNA. D genes are given only for firm matches. A row's size may be missing; if present it is once, few, many or a size class.

few	TRBD1	TRBV27	TRBJ1-1	CASSRGQGGTEAFF	TGTGCCAGCAGTAGGGGACAGGGAGGAACTGAAGCTTTCTTT
few	TRBD1	TRBV29-1	TRBJ1-2	CSVVQGTNYGYTF	TGCAGCGTTGTACAGGGGACTAACTATGGCTACACCTTC
few	TRBD2	TRBV4-3	TRBJ2-2	CASSTRLAQNTGELFF	TGCGCCAGCAGCACCCGACTAGCGCAGAACACCGGGGAGCTGTTTTTT
few	-	TRBV25-1	TRBJ1-2	CASSATGLKNYGYTF	TGTGCCAGCAGTGCTACAGGGCTCAAGAACTATGGCTACACCTTC
-	-	TRBV7-9	TRBJ2-5	CASSLALQGSSGETQYF	TGTGCCAGCAGCTTAGCCCTACAGGGATCCTCTGGAGAGACCCAGTACTTC
few	-	TRBV11-1	TRBJ1-1	CASSFRTANTEAFF	TGTGCCAGCAGCTTTCGGACAGCGAACACTGAAGCTTTCTTT
-	-	TRBV30	TRBJ2-5	CAWSVQQGTQYF	TGTGCCTGGAGTGTACAACAGGGGACCCAGTACTTC
-	-	TRBV5-1	TRBJ2-1	CASSLDLGYSTYNEQFF	TGCGCCAGCAGCTTGGACTTGGGCTATTCTACTTACAATGAGCAGTTCTTC
-	-	TRBV30	TRBJ2-2	CAWSRGGTGELFF	TGTGCCTGGAGTAGGGGGGGAACCGGGGAGCTGTTTTTT
few	TRBD1	TRBV27	TRBJ2-3	CASSGPGQGTDTQYF	TGTGCCAGCAGTGGACCGGGACAGGGCACAGATACGCAGTATTTT
few	-	TRBV9	TRBJ2-5	CASSGPGSLETQYF	TGTGCCAGCAGCGGACCCGGGTCTCTGGAGACCCAGTACTTC
-	-	TRBV30	TRBJ1-5	CAWSGGPNQPQHF	TGTGCCTGGAGCGGCGGCCCCAATCAGCCCCAGCATTTT
few	-	TRBV4-3	TRBJ2-1	CASSQTTTGEQFF	TGCGCCAGCAGCCAAACGACGACCGGGGAGCAGTTCTTC
few	-	TRBV7-2	TRBJ2-7	CASSLVQGPSYEQYF	TGTGCCAGCAGCTTAGTGCAGGGGCCGTCCTACGAGCAGTACTTC
once	TRBD2	TRBV4-2	TRBJ2-2	CASSRGAGDTGELFF	TGTGCCAGCAGCCGGGGAGCGGGAGACACCGGGGAGCTGTTTTTT
once	-	TRBV15	TRBJ2-7	CATSTQGPMDEQYF	TGTGCCACCAGCACTCAGGGGCCCATGGACGAGCAGTACTTC
-	-	TRBV27	TRBJ2-6	CASSSGLWANVLTF	TGTGCCAGCAGTTCTGGGCTCTGGGCCAACGTCCTGACTTTC
-	-	TRBV5-1	TRBJ2-3	CASSFAGDTDTQYF	TGCGCCAGCAGCTTCGCAGGGGACACAGATACGCAGTATTTT
few	-	TRBV29-1	TRBJ1-1	CSVAQWGTSNTEAFF	TGCAGCGTCGCCCAATGGGGGACATCGAACACTGAAGCTTTCTTT
few	-	TRBV29-1	TRBJ1-5	CSVGQGNQPQHF	TGCAGCGTTGGTCAGGGCAATCAGCCCCAGCATTTT
few	-	TRBV30	TRBJ2-5	CAWSVVGQGGQYF	TGTGCCTGGAGTGTAGTAGGGCAGGGAGGCCAGTACTTC
-	TRBD1	TRBV30	TRBJ1-5	CAWSPRDRGPASNQPQHF	TGTGCCTGGAGTCCCCGGGACAGGGGGCCCGCAAGCAATCAGCCCCAGCATTTT
few	-	TRBV7-9	TRBJ2-3	CASSSQGLVTDTQYF	TGTGCCAGCAGCTCCCAGGGGCTAGTCACAGATACGCAGTATTTT
-	-	TRBV7-9	TRBJ1-1	CASSSPSMNTEAFF	TGTGCCAGCAGCTCGCCTAGTATGAACACTGAAGCTTTCTTT
-	TRBD1	TRBV4-3	TRBJ2-3	CASSQGSQGALGDTQYF	TGCGCCAGCAGCCAAGGGTCGCAGGGGGCTTTGGGAGATACGCAGTATTTT
-	-	TRBV5-1	TRBJ2-5	CASSPQGGGQETQYF	TGCGCCAGCAGCCCCCAGGGAGGCGGTCAAGAGACCCAGTACTTC
few	TRBD2	TRBV7-2	TRBJ2-1	CASSLTGTTYNEQFF	TGTGCCAGCAGCCTTACCGGGACTACCTACAATGAGCAGTTCTTC
-	-	TRBV7-9	TRBJ1-2	CASSPQGPYGYTF	TGTGCCAGCAGCCCCCAGGGGCCCTATGGCTACACCTTC